The clone carrying this TCR beta chain was observed a handful of times. The CDR3 is 15 amino acids. Germline V CDR1 and CDR2: SGHVS, FQNEAQ. Germline trimming cut 5 bases from V and 1 base from J; bases unmatched to any gene: 6. Each CDR3 protein is one row after TCRdb ran MiXCR on the RT-PCR reads. The profile shows hundreds of thousands of distinct CDR3 sequences, 14% of them singletons. This chain uses TRBV7-8 with TRBJ2-7; TRBD2 aligns across 9 bases. The sequence came from a female donor in good health, serving as a healthy control. The sequenced material came from memory CD4+ T cells from blood. In DNA, the CDR3 is TGTGCCAGCAGCCGAATAGCGGGAGTGTCCTACGAGCAGTACTTC. This codes for CASSRIAGVSYEQYF.